The next 18 T cell receptor beta chains were all read from a single sample in a study of blood T cell repertoires in COVID-19. The data were produced by immunoSEQ multiplex PCR, yet TCRdb's version contains in-frame clones alone and is incomplete. The sample shows 120,000 or so clones, roughly nine tenths of them seen only once. Specimen: peripheral blood. The origin of the receptors is a man aged 45-65 years with active COVID-19.

The J gene is TRBJ1-2, the V gene TRBV7-8; D uncertain. This CDR3 has 14 residues. Germline CDR1 SGHVS, CDR2 FQNEAQ. The germline V and J ends were trimmed by 3 bases and 8 bases, with 16 bases remaining between them. The CDR3 nucleotides are TGTGCCAGCAGCTTTGATGGACTTCTTGAGGGCTACACCTTC. Residues: CASSFDGLLEGYTF.

V gene TRBV21-1 combines with J gene TRBJ2-5; TRBD1, the D gene given by the table, was not confirmed from the DNA. TRBV21-1 counts as a pseudogene. This CDR3 has 14 amino acids. The CDR3 loop is CASSTTGPLETQYF. The CDR3 bases are TGTGCCAGCAGCACGACAGGACCCCTAGAGACCCAGTACTTC.

The chain has TRBV24-1 and TRBJ2-3; 10 bases are a match to TRBD1. Trimming cost V 7 bases and J 2 bases; bases outside gene matches: 5. Germline CDR1 KGHDR, CDR2 SFDVKD. The CDR3 covers 15 residues. The CDR3: CATSTGTGDTDTQYF. CDR3 sequence (DNA): TGTGCCACCAGCACCGGGACAGGGGACACAGATACGCAGTATTTT.

The chain combines TRBV15 with TRBJ1-2; unclear D gene. This CDR3 contains 16 residues. The V gene lost 0 bases and the J gene lost 4 bases, with 15 bases spanning the gap. Germline CDR1 reads LNHNV; CDR2 reads YYDKDF (reference sequence). The CDR3 nucleotides read TGTGCCACCAGCAGAGACGCAACAGTTTTCGGCTATGGCTACACCTTC. As protein: CATSRDATVFGYGYTF. The variable domain in full, with the rest retrieved from reference TRBV15 and TRBJ1-2, is DAMVIQNPRYQVTQFGKPVTLSCSQTLNHNVMYWYQQKSSQAPKLLFHYYDKDFNNEADTPDNFQSRRPNTSFCFLDIRSPGLGDTAMYLCATSRDATVFGYGYTFGSGTRLTVV.

The CDR3 spells CASSLGQGAPGYTF. The CDR3 coding sequence is TGTGCCAGCAGCTTGGGACAGGGGGCGCCCGGCTACACCTTC. The V call is TRBV5-6, the J call TRBJ1-2; 10 bases match TRBD1. CDR1 and CDR2 from the germline V gene are SGHDT and YYEEEE. This CDR3 contains 14 residues. The junction had 4 bases not matched to a gene; V was cut back by 0 bases and J by 8 bases.

On this clone itself: A read error may produce the germline difference seen at one junction end. The genes are TRBV5-1 and TRBJ2-1; the match to TRBD2 covers 8 bases. The CDR3 consists of 15 residues. The germline V gene has CDR1 SGHRS and CDR2 YFSETQ. CDR3 in DNA: TGCGCCAGTAGCTCGGCGGGGGGCCTCTACAATGAGCAGTTCTTC. The encoded protein is CASSSAGGLYNEQFF.

The CDR3 DNA sequence: TGTGCCAGCAGCGGGACTAGCACAGATACGCAGTATTTT. It codes for CASSGTSTDTQYF. The V gene is TRBV7-9, the J gene TRBJ2-3; maybe TRBD2 (6 bases). V lost 5 bases and J lost 0, with 6 bases in between. This CDR3 is built from 13 residues. Germline values: CDR1 SEHNR, CDR2 FQNEAQ (reference sequence).

This sequence joins TRBV7-9 and TRBJ1-5; no clear D gene. The length of the CDR3 is 13 residues. Trimming left V 1 base short and J 6 bases short, with 7 bases between. Per germline, CDR1 SEHNR and CDR2 FQNEAQ (reference sequence). The CDR3 is CASSLDGFQPQHF. As DNA, the CDR3 is TGTGCCAGCAGCTTAGACGGGTTTCAGCCCCAGCATTTT.

V is TRBV12-3 or TRBV12-4 and J is TRBJ2-5; TRBD2 is a possible D gene (5 bases). The CDR3 consists of 13 residues. V was trimmed by 2 bases and J by 5 bases, leaving 9 bases between them. The CDR3 is CASSLWESETQYF. Written as DNA, the CDR3 is TGTGCCAGCAGTTTATGGGAGAGCGAGACCCAGTACTTC.

This chain connects TRBV3-1 (or the pseudogene TRBV3-2) to TRBJ1-3, with 7 bases matching TRBD1. This CDR3 has 16 amino acids. Germline values: CDR1 LGHDT, CDR2 YNNKEL (reference sequence). V gave up 0 bases and J gave up 3 bases; unmatched junction bases: 5. The CDR3 DNA reads TGTGCCAGCAGCCAAGAGTGGACAGGAGGTGGAAACACCATATATTTT. It translates to CASSQEWTGGGNTIYF.

This chain joins TRBV3-1 (or the pseudogene TRBV3-2) and TRBJ2-2; possibly TRBD2 for D (6 bases). Germline V gene data show CDR1 as LGHDT and CDR2 as YNNKEL (reference sequence). V dropped 3 bases and J dropped 0 bases, with 11 bases sitting between them. This CDR3 comprises 16 residues. CDR3: CASSHHGTANTGELFF. In DNA, the CDR3 is TGTGCCAGCAGCCATCACGGGACTGCGAACACCGGGGAGCTGTTTTTT.

There are many counts of this clone. The chain links TRBV6-1 to TRBJ1-4; 9 bases are shared with TRBD1. The CDR3 has 16 amino acids. J gave up 8 bases and V 1 base, and 8 bases lay outside the gene matches. Germline V gene data show CDR1 as MNHNS and CDR2 as SASEGT. The CDR3 DNA is TGTGCCAGCAGTGAAGGAATTGGGACAGGGCAAGAAAAACTGTTTTTT. Encoded protein: CASSEGIGTGQEKLFF.

The CDR3 loop reads CASSPDRGSYNEQFF. CDR3 bases: TGTGCCAGCAGCCCGGACAGGGGCTCCTACAATGAGCAGTTCTTC. The chain is built from TRBV5-5 and TRBJ2-1; 9 bases line up with TRBD1. The CDR3 totals 15 residues. In germline, CDR1 is SGHKS, CDR2 YYEKEE (reference sequence). V lost 4 bases to trimming and J lost 0 bases; unmatched junction nucleotides: 2.

V usage is TRBV6-1 and J usage is TRBJ2-3; D not certain. The V end lost 2 bases, the J end lost 6 bases, and 15 bases lay between the germline ends. The CDR3 runs 15 residues. In germline, CDR1 is MNHNS, CDR2 SASEGT. CDR3 in amino acids: CASSESSTDGDTQYF. CDR3 bases: TGTGCCAGCAGTGAAAGCAGTACTGACGGGGATACGCAGTATTTT.

This clone is a singleton in its sample. The rearrangement uses TRBV9 and TRBJ2-3; D call uncertain. Trimming removed 3 bases from V and 8 bases from J, with 16 bases in between. The CDR3 runs 14 residues. CDR1 SGDLS and CDR2 YYNGEE come from the germline V gene. The CDR3, as DNA: TGTGCCAGCAGCGAGACCACCGGAGCCGCTACGCAGTATTTT. It is translated as CASSETTGAATQYF.

V is TRBV7-9 and J is TRBJ2-1; TRBD2 agrees at 9 bases. Germline CDR1 is SEHNR and CDR2 is FQNEAQ (reference sequence). V was pared by 3 bases and J by 6 bases, with 9 bases of the junction left unmatched. The CDR3 contains 16 residues. This CDR3 is CASSLGGGLAFNEQFF. CDR3 sequence (DNA): TGTGCCAGCAGCTTGGGTGGAGGACTAGCGTTCAATGAGCAGTTCTTC. The full variable domain, rest sourced from reference TRBV7-9 and TRBJ2-1, is DTGVSQNPRHKITKRGQNVTFRCDPISEHNRLYWYRQTLGQGPEFLTYFQNEAQLEKSRLLSDRFSAERPKGSFSTLEIQRTEQGDSAMYLCASSLGGGLAFNEQFFGPGTRLTVL.

This chain uses TRBV24-1 with TRBJ2-4; possible D gene TRBD2, 5 bases. The CDR3 is made up of 14 amino acids. V was clipped by 3 bases and J by 9 bases, with 14 bases between them. Germline CDR1 reads KGHDR; CDR2 reads SFDVKD. The CDR3 spells CATSDPSMGGIQYF. The CDR3 DNA reads TGTGCCACCAGTGATCCTAGCATGGGTGGCATTCAGTACTTC.

V gene TRBV18 combines with J gene TRBJ2-3, with D possibly matching TRBD1 (6 bases). The V and J ends lost 3 bases and 2 bases respectively, with 18 bases between them. Germline V CDR1 and CDR2: KGHSH, LQKENI. The CDR3 totals 17 residues. CDR3 nucleotide sequence: TGTGCCAGCTCACCCCGGTTGTTAGGACAGTCCACAGATACGCAGTATTTT. This sequence encodes CASSPRLLGQSTDTQYF.